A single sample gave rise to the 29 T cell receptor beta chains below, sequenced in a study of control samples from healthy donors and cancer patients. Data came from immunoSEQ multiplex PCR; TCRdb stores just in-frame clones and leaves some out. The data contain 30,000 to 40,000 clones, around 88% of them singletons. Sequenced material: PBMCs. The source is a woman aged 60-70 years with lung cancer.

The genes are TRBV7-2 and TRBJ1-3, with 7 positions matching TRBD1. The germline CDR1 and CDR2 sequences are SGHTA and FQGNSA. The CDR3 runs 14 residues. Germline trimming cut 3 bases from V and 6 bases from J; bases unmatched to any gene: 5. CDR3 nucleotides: TGTGCCAGCAGCTTCCGGGACAGAATAAACACCATATATTTT. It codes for CASSFRDRINTIYF.

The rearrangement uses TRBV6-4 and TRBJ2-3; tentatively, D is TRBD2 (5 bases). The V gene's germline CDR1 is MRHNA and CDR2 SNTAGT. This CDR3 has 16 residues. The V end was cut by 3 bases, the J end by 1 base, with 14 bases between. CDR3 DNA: TGTGCCAGCAGTGAGACGGGGAGCGGAGGCACAGATACGCAGTATTTT. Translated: CASSETGSGGTDTQYF.

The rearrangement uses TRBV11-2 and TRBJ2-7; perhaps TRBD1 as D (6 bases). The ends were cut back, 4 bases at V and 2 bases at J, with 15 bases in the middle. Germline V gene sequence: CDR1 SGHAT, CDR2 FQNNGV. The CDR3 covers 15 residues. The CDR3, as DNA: TGTGCCAGCAGCTACCAATACGGACAGACCTACGAGCAGTACTTC. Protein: CASSYQYGQTYEQYF.

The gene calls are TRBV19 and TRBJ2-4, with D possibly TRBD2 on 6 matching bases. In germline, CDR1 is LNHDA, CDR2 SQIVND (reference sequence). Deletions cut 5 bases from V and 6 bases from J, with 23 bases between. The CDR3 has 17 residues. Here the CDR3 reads CASSFWAGRPTGNIQYF. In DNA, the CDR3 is TGTGCCAGTAGTTTCTGGGCAGGGAGGCCGACCGGAAACATTCAGTACTTC.

The CDR3 DNA reads as TGTGCCAGCAGGCCCAACAGAGGTGACAATGGCTACACCTTC. This sequence encodes CASRPNRGDNGYTF. The chain combines TRBV6-5 with TRBJ1-2; unclear D gene. This CDR3 region has 14 residues. Trimming stripped 6 bases from V and 6 bases from J, with 17 bases between. Germline lookup yields CDR1 MNHEY and CDR2 SVGAGI.

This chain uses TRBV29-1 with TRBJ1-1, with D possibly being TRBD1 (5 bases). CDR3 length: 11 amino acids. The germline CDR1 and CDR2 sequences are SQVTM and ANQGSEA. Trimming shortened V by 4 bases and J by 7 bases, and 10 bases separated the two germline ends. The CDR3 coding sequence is TGCAGCGTTGGAGGGGACGGTGAAGCTTTCTTT. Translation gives CSVGGDGEAFF.

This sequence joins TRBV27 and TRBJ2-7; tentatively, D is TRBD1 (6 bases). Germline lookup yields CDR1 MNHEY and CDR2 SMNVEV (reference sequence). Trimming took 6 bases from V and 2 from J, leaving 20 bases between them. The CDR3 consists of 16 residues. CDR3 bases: TGTGCCAGCAGGGGATACCTCGGGACATCCACCTACGAGCAGTACTTC. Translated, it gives CASRGYLGTSTYEQYF.

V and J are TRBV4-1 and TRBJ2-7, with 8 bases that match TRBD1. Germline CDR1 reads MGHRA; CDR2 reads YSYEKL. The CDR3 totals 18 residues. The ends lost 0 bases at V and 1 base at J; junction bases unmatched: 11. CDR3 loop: CASSQDPNPGQASYEQYF. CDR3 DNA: TGCGCCAGCAGCCAAGATCCCAATCCGGGACAGGCGTCCTACGAGCAGTACTTC.

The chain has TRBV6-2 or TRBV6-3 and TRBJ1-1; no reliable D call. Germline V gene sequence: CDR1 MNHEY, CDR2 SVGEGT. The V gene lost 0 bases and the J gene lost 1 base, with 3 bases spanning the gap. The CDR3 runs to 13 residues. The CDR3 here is CASSYSSNTEAFF. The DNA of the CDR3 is TGTGCCAGCAGTTACTCCTCGAACACTGAAGCTTTCTTT.

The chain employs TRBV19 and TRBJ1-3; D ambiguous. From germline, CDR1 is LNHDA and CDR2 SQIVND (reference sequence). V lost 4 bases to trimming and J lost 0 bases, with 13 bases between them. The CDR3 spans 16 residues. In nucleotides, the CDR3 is TGTGCCAGTAGTACCGGCTCGACCCGCTCTGGAAACACCATATATTTT. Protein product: CASSTGSTRSGNTIYF.

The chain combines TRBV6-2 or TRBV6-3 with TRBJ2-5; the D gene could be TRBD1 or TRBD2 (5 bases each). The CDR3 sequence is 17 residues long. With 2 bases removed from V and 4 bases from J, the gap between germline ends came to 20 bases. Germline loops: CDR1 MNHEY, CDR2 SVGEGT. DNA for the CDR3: TGTGCCAGCAGTTACCCACCTAGGGGTAGCGTAAGAGAGACCCAGTACTTC. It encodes CASSYPPRGSVRETQYF.

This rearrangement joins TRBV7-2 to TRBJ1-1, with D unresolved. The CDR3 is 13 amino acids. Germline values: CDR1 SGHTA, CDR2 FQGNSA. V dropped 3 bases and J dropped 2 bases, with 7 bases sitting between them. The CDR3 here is CASSFSVNTEAFF. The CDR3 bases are TGTGCCAGCAGCTTTTCCGTCAACACTGAAGCTTTCTTT. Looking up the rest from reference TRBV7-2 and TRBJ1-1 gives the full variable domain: GAGVSQSPSNKVTEKGKDVELRCDPISGHTALYWYRQSLGQGLEFLIYFQGNSAPDKSGLPSDRFSAERTGGSVSTLTIQRTQQEDSAVYLCASSFSVNTEAFFGQGTRLTVV.

Here the CDR3 reads CASSPGSSYNEQFF. The CDR3 DNA reads as TGCGCCAGCAGCCCTGGGAGTTCCTACAATGAGCAGTTCTTC. The V call is TRBV4-3, the J call TRBJ2-1, with D maybe TRBD2 (5 bases). The germline V gene encodes CDR1 LGHNA and CDR2 YSLEER. The CDR3 spans 14 residues. With 4 bases removed from V and 1 base from J, the gap between germline ends came to 8 bases.

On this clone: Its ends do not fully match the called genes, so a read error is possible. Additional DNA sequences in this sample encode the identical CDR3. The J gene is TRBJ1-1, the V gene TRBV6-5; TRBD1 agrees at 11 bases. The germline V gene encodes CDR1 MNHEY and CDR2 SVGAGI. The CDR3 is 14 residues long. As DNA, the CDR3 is TGTGCCAGTAGTTGGACAGGGGGCGCCTCTGAAGCTTTCTTT. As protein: CASSWTGGASEAFF.

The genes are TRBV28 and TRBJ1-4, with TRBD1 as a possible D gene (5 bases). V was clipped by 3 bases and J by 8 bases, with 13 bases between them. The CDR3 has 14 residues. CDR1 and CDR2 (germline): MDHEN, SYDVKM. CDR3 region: CASSLGGGGEKLFF. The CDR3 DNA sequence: TGTGCCAGCAGTTTGGGGGGTGGCGGGGAAAAACTGTTTTTT.

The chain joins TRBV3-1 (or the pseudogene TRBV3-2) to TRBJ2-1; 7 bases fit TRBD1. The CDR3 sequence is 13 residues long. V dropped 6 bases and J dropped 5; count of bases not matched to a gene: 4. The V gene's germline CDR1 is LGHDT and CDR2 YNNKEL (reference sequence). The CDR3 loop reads CASRRDSNNEQFF. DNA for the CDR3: TGTGCCAGCAGACGGGACAGCAACAATGAGCAGTTCTTC.

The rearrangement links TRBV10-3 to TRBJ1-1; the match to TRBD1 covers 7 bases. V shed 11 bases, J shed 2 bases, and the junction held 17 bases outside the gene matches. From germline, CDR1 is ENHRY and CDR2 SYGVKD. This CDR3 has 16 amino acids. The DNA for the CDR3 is TGTGCCGTCATGCCGTTAGACAGGGATAGCAACACTGAAGCTTTCTTT. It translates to CAVMPLDRDSNTEAFF.

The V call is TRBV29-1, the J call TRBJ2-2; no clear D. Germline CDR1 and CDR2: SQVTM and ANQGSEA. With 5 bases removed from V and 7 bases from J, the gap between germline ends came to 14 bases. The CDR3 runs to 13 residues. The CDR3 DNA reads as TGCAGCGTTATTTCCCAATCGGGCGGGGAGCTGTTTTTT. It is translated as CSVISQSGGELFF.

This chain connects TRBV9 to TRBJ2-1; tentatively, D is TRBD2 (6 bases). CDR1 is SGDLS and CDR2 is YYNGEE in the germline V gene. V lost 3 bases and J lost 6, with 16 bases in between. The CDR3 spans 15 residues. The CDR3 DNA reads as TGTGCCAGCAGCGCCCCCGGGACTGCTCTCAATGAGCAGTTCTTC. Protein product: CASSAPGTALNEQFF.

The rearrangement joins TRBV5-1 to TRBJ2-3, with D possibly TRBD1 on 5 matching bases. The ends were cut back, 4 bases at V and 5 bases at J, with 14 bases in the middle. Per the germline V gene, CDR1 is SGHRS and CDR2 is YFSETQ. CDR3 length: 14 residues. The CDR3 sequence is CASSLEGVVDTQYF. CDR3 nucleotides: TGCGCCAGCAGCCTAGAAGGGGTAGTAGATACGCAGTATTTT.

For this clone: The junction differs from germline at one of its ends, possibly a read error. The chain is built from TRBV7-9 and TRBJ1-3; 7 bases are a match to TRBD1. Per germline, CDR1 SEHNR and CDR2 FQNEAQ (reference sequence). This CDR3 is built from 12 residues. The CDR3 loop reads CASSLDRHHPFF. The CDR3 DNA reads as TGTGCCAGCAGCTTGGACAGGCATCATCCCTTTTTT. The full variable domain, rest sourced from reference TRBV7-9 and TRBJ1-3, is DTGVSQNPRHKITKRGQNVTFRCDPISEHNRLYWYRQTLGQGPEFLTYFQNEAQLEKSRLLSDRFSAERPKGSFSTLEIQRTEQGDSAMYLCASSLDRHHPFFGEGSWLTVV.

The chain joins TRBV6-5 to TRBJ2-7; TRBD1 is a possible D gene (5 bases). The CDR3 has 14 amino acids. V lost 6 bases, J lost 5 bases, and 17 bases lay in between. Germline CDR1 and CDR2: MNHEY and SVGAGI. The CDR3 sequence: CASRAGFLSDEQYF. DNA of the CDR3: TGTGCCAGCAGGGCAGGGTTTCTGAGCGACGAGCAGTACTTC.

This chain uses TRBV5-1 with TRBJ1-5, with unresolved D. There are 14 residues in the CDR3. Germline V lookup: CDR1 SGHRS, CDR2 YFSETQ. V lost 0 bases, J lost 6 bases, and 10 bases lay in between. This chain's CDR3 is CASSLEWGSQPQHF. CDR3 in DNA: TGCGCCAGCAGCTTGGAATGGGGAAGTCAGCCCCAGCATTTT.

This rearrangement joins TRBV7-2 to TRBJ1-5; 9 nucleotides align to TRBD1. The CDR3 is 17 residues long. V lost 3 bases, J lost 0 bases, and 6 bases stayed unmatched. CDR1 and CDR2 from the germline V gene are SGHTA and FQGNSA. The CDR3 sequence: CASSLTGGGYSNQPQHF. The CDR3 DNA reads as TGTGCCAGCAGCTTGACAGGGGGGGGTTATAGCAATCAGCCCCAGCATTTT.

The CDR3 nucleotides read TGTGCCAGTAGTATAGTCGAGACCGGGGAGCTGTTTTTT. It codes for CASSIVETGELFF. The chain carries TRBV19 and TRBJ2-2; D is undetermined. CDR3 length: 13 amino acids. V was clipped by 1 base and J by 5 bases, with 5 bases between them. Per the germline V gene, CDR1 is LNHDA and CDR2 is SQIVND (reference sequence).

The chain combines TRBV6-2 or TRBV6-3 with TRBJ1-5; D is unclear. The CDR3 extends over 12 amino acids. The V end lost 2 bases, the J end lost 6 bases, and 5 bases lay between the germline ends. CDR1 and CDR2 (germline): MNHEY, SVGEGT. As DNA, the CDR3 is TGTGCCAGCAGTTACGACGTTCAGCCCCAGCATTTT. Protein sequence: CASSYDVQPQHF.

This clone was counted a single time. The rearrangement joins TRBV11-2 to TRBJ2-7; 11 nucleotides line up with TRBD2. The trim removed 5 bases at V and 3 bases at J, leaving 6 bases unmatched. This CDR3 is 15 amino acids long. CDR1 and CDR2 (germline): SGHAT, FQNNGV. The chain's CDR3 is CASSPTSGSLYEQYF. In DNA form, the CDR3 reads TGTGCCAGCAGCCCAACTAGCGGGAGTCTCTACGAGCAGTACTTC.

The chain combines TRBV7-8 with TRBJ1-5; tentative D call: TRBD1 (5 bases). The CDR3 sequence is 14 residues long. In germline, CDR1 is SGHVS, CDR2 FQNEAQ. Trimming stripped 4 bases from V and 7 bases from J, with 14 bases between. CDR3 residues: CASSSRDRQQPQHF. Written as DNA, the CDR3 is TGTGCCAGCAGCTCCCGGGACCGTCAACAGCCCCAGCATTTT.

The CDR3 sequence: CALRAGPSNTEAFF. As DNA, the CDR3 is TGTGCCCTTAGGGCGGGACCCTCGAACACTGAAGCTTTCTTT. The chain is built from TRBV6-5 and TRBJ1-1; a weak D match, TRBD1 (5 bases). Between the trimmed V and J ends, which lost 11 bases and 1 base, there was a span of 17 bases. In germline, CDR1 is MNHEY, CDR2 SVGAGI. The CDR3 length is 14 residues.